The 15 T cell receptor beta chains below all came from one sample that was sequenced in a study of T cells after yellow fever vaccination. TCRdb redid the calling of the 5' RACE reads with MiXCR, one entry per CDR3 protein. The table records more than 65,000 distinct CDR3 sequences, around 7% of them present only once. Source: CD8+ T cells sorted from PBMCs, taken 9 to 10 days after the first yellow fever vaccination. The receptors were sampled from a man younger than 35 who received the YFV17D yellow fever vaccine.

This clonotype was picked up a small number of times. This chain links TRBV11-3 with TRBJ2-7; D is undetermined. Trimming pared 5 bases from V and 5 bases from J, leaving 13 bases between. The germline V gene encodes CDR1 SGHNT and CDR2 YENEEA. CDR3 length equals 13 residues. Here the CDR3 DNA reads TGTGCCAGCAGCCGGAATTGGGGTAACGAGCAGTACTTC. Translation gives CASSRNWGNEQYF.

This clonotype was picked up many times. This sequence joins TRBV5-1 and TRBJ2-7; 7 bases agree with TRBD1. This CDR3 has 14 amino acids. Germline values: CDR1 SGHRS, CDR2 YFSETQ. The trim removed 7 bases at V and 3 bases at J, leaving 10 bases unmatched. CDR3: CASGGVGGGYEQYF. CDR3 bases: TGCGCCAGCGGGGGAGTAGGGGGCGGCTACGAGCAGTACTTC.

A few counts support this clonotype. The rearrangement links TRBV11-2 to TRBJ2-2; D remains unclear. The CDR3 has 15 residues. Trimming took off 3 bases at V and 3 bases at J, with 11 bases between the two ends. Germline values: CDR1 SGHAT, CDR2 FQNNGV. This chain's CDR3 is CASSFTIGDTGELFF. The CDR3 nucleotides read TGTGCCAGCAGCTTCACCATTGGGGACACCGGGGAGCTGTTTTTT. Supplemented by reference TRBV11-2 and TRBJ2-2, the full variable domain reads EAGVAQSPRYKIIEKRQSVAFWCNPISGHATLYWYQQILGQGPKLLIQFQNNGVVDDSQLPKDRFSAERLKGVDSTLKIQPAKLEDSAVYLCASSFTIGDTGELFFGEGSRLTVL.

This sequence joins TRBV5-1 and TRBJ2-5; possibly TRBD1 for D (6 bases). CDR1 and CDR2 from the germline V gene are SGHRS and YFSETQ. V lost 5 bases and J 7 bases, leaving 24 bases between the germline ends. The length of the CDR3 is 16 residues. CDR3 amino acids: CASSSENRQAHRTQYF. The CDR3 DNA sequence: TGCGCCAGCAGTTCCGAAAACCGACAGGCCCATCGGACCCAGTACTTC.

In this sample, this clonotype turned up many times. The chain links TRBV12-3 or TRBV12-4 to TRBJ2-3, with D perhaps TRBD1 (5 bases). V dropped 3 bases and J dropped 1 base, with 8 bases sitting between them. The CDR3 extends over 14 amino acids. CDR3 nucleotides: TGTGCCAGCAGTTTGGGGCTAGGCACAGATACGCAGTATTTT. Amino acid sequence: CASSLGLGTDTQYF.

This clonotype was counted ten times or more. This chain connects TRBV7-2 to TRBJ2-3; D is tentatively TRBD1 or TRBD2 (5 bases each). The CDR3 covers 18 residues. Germline CDR1 and CDR2: SGHTA and FQGNSA. Trimming took off 2 bases at V and 6 bases at J, with 24 bases between the two ends. CDR3: CASSLPLQAPISSDTQYF. The CDR3 DNA is TGTGCCAGCAGCTTACCACTACAGGCCCCCATATCTAGCGATACGCAGTATTTT.

There are many counts of this clonotype. The V gene is TRBV29-1, the J gene TRBJ2-1; the D gene is possibly TRBD2 (6 bases). The germline gives CDR1 SQVTM, CDR2 ANQGSEA. CDR3 size: 13 residues. The V end was cut by 4 bases, the J end by 15 bases, with 22 bases between. The CDR3 DNA sequence: TGCAGCGTTGTTGAGGTATTTGGGGAGGATCGGTTCTTC. It is translated as CSVVEVFGEDRFF.

Only a few counts were recorded for this clonotype. The chain recombines TRBV4-1 with TRBJ2-1, with TRBD1 identical over 8 bases. V was clipped by 4 bases and J by 3 bases; unmatched bases: 5. The CDR3 is 15 residues long. CDR1 MGHRA and CDR2 YSYEKL come from the germline V gene. CDR3: CASSLRQGHYNEQFF. The CDR3 bases are TGCGCCAGCAGCCTTCGACAGGGGCACTACAATGAGCAGTTCTTC.

This clonotype was found a few times. This chain connects TRBV11-2 to TRBJ2-1; D is uncertain. CDR1 and CDR2 (germline): SGHAT, FQNNGV. Trimming pared 0 bases from V and 13 bases from J, leaving 10 bases between. This CDR3 comprises 12 residues. CDR3 residues: CASSLDTTEQFF. In nucleotides, the CDR3 is TGTGCCAGCAGCTTAGATACCACCGAACAGTTCTTC. Full variable domain (rest looked up from reference TRBV11-2 and TRBJ2-1): EAGVAQSPRYKIIEKRQSVAFWCNPISGHATLYWYQQILGQGPKLLIQFQNNGVVDDSQLPKDRFSAERLKGVDSTLKIQPAKLEDSAVYLCASSLDTTEQFFGPGTRLTVL.

This clonotype was detected only a few times. The chain is built from TRBV15 and TRBJ1-5; 8 nucleotides align to TRBD1. CDR1 and CDR2 from the germline V gene are LNHNV and YYDKDF (reference sequence). This CDR3 is 14 amino acids long. The V and J ends lost 4 bases and 6 bases, in that order; junction bases with no gene match: 5. CDR3 protein: CATSKRQGTQPQHF. CDR3 sequence (DNA): TGTGCCACCAGCAAGCGACAGGGGACTCAGCCCCAGCATTTT.

This clonotype was seen a handful of times. The chain carries TRBV29-1 and TRBJ1-2; D is uncertain. CDR1 and CDR2 from the germline V gene are SQVTM and ANQGSEA. The germline V and J ends were trimmed by 6 bases and 4 bases, with 12 bases remaining between them. This CDR3 spans 12 amino acids. The CDR3 loop reads CSVGAGIYGYTF. In nucleotides, the CDR3 is TGCAGCGTCGGTGCGGGCATCTATGGCTACACCTTC.

This clonotype was observed at least ten times. The V gene is TRBV25-1, the J gene TRBJ1-4; D is unresolved. Trimming shortened V by 8 bases and J by 7 bases, and 14 bases separated the two germline ends. There are 13 residues in the CDR3. Germline loops: CDR1 MGHDK, CDR2 SYGVNS. As DNA, the CDR3 is TGTGCCAGCCGATTGCCGCGGATTGAAAAACTGTTTTTT. This encodes CASRLPRIEKLFF.

This clonotype was picked up many times. V gene TRBV7-2 combines with J gene TRBJ2-3; D not certain. The germline V and J ends were trimmed by 2 bases and 0 bases, with 12 bases remaining between them. Germline assignment: CDR1 SGHTA and CDR2 FQGNSA. The CDR3 is made up of 16 amino acids. CDR3: CASSLKREISTDTQYF. The CDR3 nucleotides are TGTGCCAGCAGCTTAAAAAGGGAAATAAGCACAGATACGCAGTATTTT.

This clonotype has ten or more counts. This chain uses TRBV7-2 with TRBJ1-1; TRBD1 matches 8 bases. V dropped 1 base and J dropped 10; count of bases not matched to a gene: 2. Germline V gene lookup returns CDR1 SGHTA and CDR2 FQGNSA. CDR3 length: 12 residues. The CDR3 coding sequence is TGTGCCAGCAGCTTAGTAGGACAGGGAGCTTTCTTT. It encodes CASSLVGQGAFF. The complete variable domain, with remaining parts taken from reference TRBV7-2 and TRBJ1-1, reads GAGVSQSPSNKVTEKGKDVELRCDPISGHTALYWYRQSLGQGLEFLIYFQGNSAPDKSGLPSDRFSAERTGGSVSTLTIQRTQQEDSAVYLCASSLVGQGAFFGQGTRLTVV.

This clonotype appeared many times. The chain has TRBV11-2 and TRBJ1-1; D unclear. V was cut by 4 bases and J by 1 base, with 7 bases left in between. In germline, CDR1 is SGHAT, CDR2 FQNNGV. The CDR3 runs to 13 residues. The CDR3 DNA sequence: TGTGCCAGCAGCTCCGGACCGAACACTGAAGCTTTCTTT. Amino acids: CASSSGPNTEAFF.